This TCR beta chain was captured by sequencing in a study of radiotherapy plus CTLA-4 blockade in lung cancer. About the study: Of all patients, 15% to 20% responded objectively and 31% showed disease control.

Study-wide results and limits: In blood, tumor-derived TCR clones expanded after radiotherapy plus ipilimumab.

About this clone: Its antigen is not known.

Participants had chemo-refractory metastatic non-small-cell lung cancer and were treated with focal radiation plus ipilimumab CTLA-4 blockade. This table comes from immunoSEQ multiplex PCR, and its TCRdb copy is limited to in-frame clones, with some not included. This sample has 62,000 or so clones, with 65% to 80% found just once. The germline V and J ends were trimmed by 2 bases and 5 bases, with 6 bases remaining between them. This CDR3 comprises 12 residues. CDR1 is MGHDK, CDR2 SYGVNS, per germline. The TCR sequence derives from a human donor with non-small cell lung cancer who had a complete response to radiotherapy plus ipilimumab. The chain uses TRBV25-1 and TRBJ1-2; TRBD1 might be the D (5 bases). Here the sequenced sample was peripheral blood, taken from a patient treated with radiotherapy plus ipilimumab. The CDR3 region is CASSEQGYGYTF. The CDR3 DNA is TGTGCCAGCAGTGAACAGGGTTATGGCTACACCTTC.